Listed here are 4 T cell receptor beta chains from one sample, sequenced in a study of cytomegalovirus exposure and HLA in healthy donors (dated by TCRdb to about 2017). Library preparation used the immunoSEQ multiplex PCR assay. This is the immuneACCESS table as TCRdb keeps it, with only in-frame sequences that have V and J called. A part of the clones is gone; compared with another copy, unresolved V genes explain less than half, and the rest is unexplained. Here the sample has 95,000 to 120,000 clones; more than 90% occur a single time. Roughly 0.67% of the sample is taken by the ten largest. The specimen was PBMCs. The origin of the receptors is a woman aged 18 to 35 in good health and CMV-seronegative.

The chain links TRBV13 to TRBJ2-6; 7 bases align to TRBD2. V trimming: 5 bases; J trimming: 0 bases; junction bases outside the gene matches: 1. Germline CDR1 reads PRHDT; CDR2 reads FYEKMQ (reference sequence). The CDR3 runs 15 residues. In nucleotides, the CDR3 is TGTGCCAGCAGCCGCGGGGGCTCTGGGGCCAACGTCCTGACTTTC. Translated: CASSRGGSGANVLTF.

This chain joins TRBV5-1 and TRBJ2-7, with a tentative D call TRBD1 (6 bases). From germline, CDR1 is SGHRS and CDR2 YFSETQ. The CDR3 covers 14 residues. V dropped 1 base and J dropped 1 base, with 9 bases sitting between them. The CDR3 sequence: CASSLSGESYEQYF. The CDR3, as DNA: TGCGCCAGCAGCTTGTCAGGGGAATCCTACGAGCAGTACTTC.

V usage is TRBV5-1 and J usage is TRBJ2-7, with D possibly being TRBD2 (6 bases). Trimming took off 0 bases at V and 5 bases at J, with 15 bases between the two ends. The CDR3 consists of 15 residues. The germline CDR1 and CDR2 sequences are SGHRS and YFSETQ. The CDR3 nucleotides read TGCGCCAGCAGCTTGGGGGCCTCGGGAGTCCACGAGCAGTACTTC. This translates into CASSLGASGVHEQYF. Full variable domain (rest looked up from reference TRBV5-1 and TRBJ2-7): KAGVTQTPRYLIKTRGQQVTLSCSPISGHRSVSWYQQTPGQGLQFLFEYFSETQRNKGNFPGRFSGRQFSNSRSEMNVSTLELGDSALYLCASSLGASGVHEQYFGPGTRLTVT.

CDR3 sequence: CASSRRDRFF. The CDR3 DNA sequence: TGCGCCAGCAGTCGGCGGGATAGGTTTTTT. The chain combines TRBV23-1 with TRBJ1-4; D is unresolved. TRBV23-1 is an ORF, with its function uncertain. The CDR3 has 10 amino acids. V was trimmed by 4 bases and J by 16 bases, leaving 10 bases between them.